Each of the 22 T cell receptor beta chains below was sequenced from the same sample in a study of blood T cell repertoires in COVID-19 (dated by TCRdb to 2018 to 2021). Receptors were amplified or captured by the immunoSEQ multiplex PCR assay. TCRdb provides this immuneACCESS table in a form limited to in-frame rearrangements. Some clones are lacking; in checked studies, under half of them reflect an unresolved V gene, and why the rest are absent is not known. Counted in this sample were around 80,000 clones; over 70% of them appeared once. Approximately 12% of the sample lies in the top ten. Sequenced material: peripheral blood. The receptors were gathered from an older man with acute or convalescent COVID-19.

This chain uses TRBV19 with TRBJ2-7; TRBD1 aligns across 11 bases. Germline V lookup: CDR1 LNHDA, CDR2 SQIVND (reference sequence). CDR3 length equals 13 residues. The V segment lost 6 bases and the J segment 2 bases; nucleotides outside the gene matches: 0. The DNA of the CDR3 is TGTGCCAGTAGGGGACAGGGGGCCTACGAGCAGTACTTC. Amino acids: CASRGQGAYEQYF.

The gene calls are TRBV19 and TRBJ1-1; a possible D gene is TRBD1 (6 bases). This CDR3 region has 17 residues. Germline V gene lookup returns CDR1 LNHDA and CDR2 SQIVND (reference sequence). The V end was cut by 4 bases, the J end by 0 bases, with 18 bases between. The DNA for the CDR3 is TGTGCCAGTAGTACCGAACCGGGACACAACATGAACACTGAAGCTTTCTTT. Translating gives CASSTEPGHNMNTEAFF. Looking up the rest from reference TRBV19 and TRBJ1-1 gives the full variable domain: DGGITQSPKYLFRKEGQNVTLSCEQNLNHDAMYWYRQDPGQGLRLIYYSQIVNDFQKGDIAEGYSVSREKKESFPLTVTSAQKNPTAFYLCASSTEPGHNMNTEAFFGQGTRLTVV.

CDR3 protein: CASRRRGTTEAFF. Here the CDR3 DNA reads TGTGCCAGTAGACGCAGGGGGACCACTGAAGCTTTCTTT. The J gene is TRBJ1-1, the V gene TRBV19; 7 bases map to TRBD1. The junction had 5 bases not matched to a gene; V was cut back by 6 bases and J by 4 bases. CDR1 and CDR2 from the germline V gene are LNHDA and SQIVND (reference sequence). There are 13 residues in the CDR3.

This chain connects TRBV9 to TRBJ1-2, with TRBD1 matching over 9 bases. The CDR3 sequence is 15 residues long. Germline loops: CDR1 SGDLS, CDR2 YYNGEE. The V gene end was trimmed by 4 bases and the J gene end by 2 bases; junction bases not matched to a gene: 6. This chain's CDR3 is CASSRGQGPNYGYTF. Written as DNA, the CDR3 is TGTGCCAGCAGCCGCGGACAGGGGCCAAACTATGGCTACACCTTC.

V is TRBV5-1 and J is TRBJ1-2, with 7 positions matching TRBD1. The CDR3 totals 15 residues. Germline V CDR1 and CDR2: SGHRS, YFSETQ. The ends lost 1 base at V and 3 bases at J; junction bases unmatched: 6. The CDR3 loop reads CASSLQTGTDYGYTF. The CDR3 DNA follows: TGCGCCAGCAGCTTGCAGACAGGGACTGACTATGGCTACACCTTC.

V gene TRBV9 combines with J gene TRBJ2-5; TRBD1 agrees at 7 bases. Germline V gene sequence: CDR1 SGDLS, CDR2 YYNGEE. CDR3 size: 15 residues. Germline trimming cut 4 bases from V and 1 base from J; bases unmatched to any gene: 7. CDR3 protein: CASSPRDRSQETQYF. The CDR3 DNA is TGTGCCAGCAGCCCCCGGGACAGAAGCCAAGAGACCCAGTACTTC.

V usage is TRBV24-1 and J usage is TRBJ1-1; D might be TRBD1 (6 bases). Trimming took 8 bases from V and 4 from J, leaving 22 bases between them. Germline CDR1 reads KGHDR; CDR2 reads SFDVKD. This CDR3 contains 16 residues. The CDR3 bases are TGTGCCACCAACCTAAAAGGACAGTGGGTGGGCACTGAAGCTTTCTTT. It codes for CATNLKGQWVGTEAFF.

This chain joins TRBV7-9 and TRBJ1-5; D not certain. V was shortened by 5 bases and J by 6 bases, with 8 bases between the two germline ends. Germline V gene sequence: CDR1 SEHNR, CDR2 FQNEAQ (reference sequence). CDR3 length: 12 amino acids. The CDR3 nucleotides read TGTGCCAGCAGCCGCGGTGGTCAGCCCCAGCATTTT. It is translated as CASSRGGQPQHF. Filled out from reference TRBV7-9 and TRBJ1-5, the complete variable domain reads DTGVSQNPRHKITKRGQNVTFRCDPISEHNRLYWYRQTLGQGPEFLTYFQNEAQLEKSRLLSDRFSAERPKGSFSTLEIQRTEQGDSAMYLCASSRGGQPQHFGDGTRLSIL.

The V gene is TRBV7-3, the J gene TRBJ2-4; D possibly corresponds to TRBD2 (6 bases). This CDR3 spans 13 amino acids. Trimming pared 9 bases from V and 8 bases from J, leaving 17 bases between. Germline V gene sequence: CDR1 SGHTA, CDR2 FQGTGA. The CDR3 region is CASQKRVGDIQYF. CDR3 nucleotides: TGTGCCAGTCAAAAGCGGGTAGGAGACATTCAGTACTTC.

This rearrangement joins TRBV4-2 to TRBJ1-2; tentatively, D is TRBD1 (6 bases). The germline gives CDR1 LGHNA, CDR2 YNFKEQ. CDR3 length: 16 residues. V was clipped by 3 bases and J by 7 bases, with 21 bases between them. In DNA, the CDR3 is TGTGCCAGCAGCCACGCCGGACAGTCTTCTGAGGGTGGCTACACCTTC. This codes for CASSHAGQSSEGGYTF.

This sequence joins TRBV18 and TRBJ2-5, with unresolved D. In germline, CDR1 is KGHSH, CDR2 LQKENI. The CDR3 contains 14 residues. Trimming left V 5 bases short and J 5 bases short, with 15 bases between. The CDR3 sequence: CASSGGNLVETQYF. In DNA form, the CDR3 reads TGTGCCAGCTCAGGCGGCAACTTGGTCGAGACCCAGTACTTC.

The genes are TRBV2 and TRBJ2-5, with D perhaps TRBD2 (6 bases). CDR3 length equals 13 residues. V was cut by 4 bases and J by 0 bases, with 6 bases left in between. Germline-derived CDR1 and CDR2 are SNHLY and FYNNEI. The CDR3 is CASSGTNQETQYF. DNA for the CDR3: TGTGCCAGCAGTGGGACTAACCAAGAGACCCAGTACTTC.

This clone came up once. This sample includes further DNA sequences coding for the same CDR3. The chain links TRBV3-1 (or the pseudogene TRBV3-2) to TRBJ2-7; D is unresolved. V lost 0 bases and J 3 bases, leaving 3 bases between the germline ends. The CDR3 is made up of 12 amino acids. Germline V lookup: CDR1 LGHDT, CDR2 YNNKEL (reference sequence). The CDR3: CASSQDSYEQYF. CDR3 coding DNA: TGTGCCAGCAGCCAAGATAGCTACGAGCAGTACTTC.

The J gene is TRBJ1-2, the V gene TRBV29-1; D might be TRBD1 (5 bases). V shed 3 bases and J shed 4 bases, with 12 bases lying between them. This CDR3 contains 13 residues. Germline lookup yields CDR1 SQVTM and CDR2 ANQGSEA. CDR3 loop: CSVDNAGSYGYTF. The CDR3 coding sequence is TGCAGCGTTGATAATGCAGGGTCCTATGGCTACACCTTC.

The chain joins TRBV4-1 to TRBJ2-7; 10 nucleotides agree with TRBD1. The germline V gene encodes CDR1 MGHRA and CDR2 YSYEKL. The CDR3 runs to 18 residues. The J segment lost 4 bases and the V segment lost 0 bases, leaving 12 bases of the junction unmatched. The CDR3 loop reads CASSQEERPPGQGYEQYF. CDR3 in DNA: TGCGCCAGCAGCCAAGAGGAGAGACCGCCGGGACAGGGGTACGAGCAGTACTTC.

CDR3 DNA sequence: TGTGCCAGCAGCCCAACGGGGGGGCAGAATTATGGCTACACCTTC. It translates to CASSPTGGQNYGYTF. The J gene is TRBJ1-2, the V gene TRBV7-8, with D possibly TRBD1 on 6 matching bases. The germline V gene has CDR1 SGHVS and CDR2 FQNEAQ. The CDR3 length is 15 residues. V lost 5 bases and J lost 5, with 18 bases in between.

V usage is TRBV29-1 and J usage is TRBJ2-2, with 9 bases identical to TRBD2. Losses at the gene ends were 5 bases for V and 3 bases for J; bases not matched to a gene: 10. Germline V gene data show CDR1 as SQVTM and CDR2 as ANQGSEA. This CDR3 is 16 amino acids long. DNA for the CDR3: TGCAGCGTTCAAGGAGCTAGCGGGGAATACACCGGGGAGCTGTTTTTT. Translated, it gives CSVQGASGEYTGELFF.

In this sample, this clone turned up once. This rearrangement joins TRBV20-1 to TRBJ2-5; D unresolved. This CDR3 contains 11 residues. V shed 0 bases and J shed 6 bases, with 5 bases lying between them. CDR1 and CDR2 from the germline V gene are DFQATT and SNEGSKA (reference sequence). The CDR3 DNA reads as TGCAGTGCTAGAGATAGAAAGACCCAGTACTTC. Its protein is CSARDRKTQYF.

The CDR3: CASSPQGQGADTQYF. The CDR3 bases are TGTGCCAGCTCACCTCAAGGACAGGGGGCAGATACGCAGTATTTT. V and J are TRBV18 and TRBJ2-3; 10 bases are a match to TRBD1. V shed 3 bases, J shed 4 bases, and the junction held 4 bases outside the gene matches. Germline values: CDR1 KGHSH, CDR2 LQKENI. The CDR3 is 15 residues long.

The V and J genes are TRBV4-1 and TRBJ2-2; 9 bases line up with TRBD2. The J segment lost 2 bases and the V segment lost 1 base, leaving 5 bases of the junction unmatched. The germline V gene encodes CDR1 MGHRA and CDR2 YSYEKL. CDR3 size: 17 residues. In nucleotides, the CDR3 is TGCGCCAGCAGCCAAGCGGGCCTAGCGGGAAACACCGGGGAGCTGTTTTTT. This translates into CASSQAGLAGNTGELFF.

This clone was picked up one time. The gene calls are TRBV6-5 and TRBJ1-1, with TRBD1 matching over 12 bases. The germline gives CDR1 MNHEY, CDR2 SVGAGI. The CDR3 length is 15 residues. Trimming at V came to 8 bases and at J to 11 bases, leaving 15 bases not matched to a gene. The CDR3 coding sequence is TGTGCCAGCGGCAAACCGGGACAGGGGGCGGGAGGGGCTTTCTTT. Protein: CASGKPGQGAGGAFF.

The CDR3 DNA reads as TGTGCCAGCTCACCGACCGGGACTAGGTACAATGAGCAGTTCTTC. As protein: CASSPTGTRYNEQFF. The chain couples TRBV18 to TRBJ2-1, with TRBD2 matching 8 bases. V lost 3 bases to trimming and J lost 4 bases; unmatched junction nucleotides: 5. Germline V lookup: CDR1 KGHSH, CDR2 LQKENI. This CDR3 is built from 15 residues.